This TCR beta chain was profiled in a study of CD8 T cells in ankylosing spondylitis. As concerns this clonotype: What it binds is not known.

The CDR3 loop spans 14 amino acids. Trimming removed 6 bases from V and 0 bases from J; junction bases left unmatched: 2. Making use of molecular barcodes, quantitative 5'-RACE generated TCR beta libraries. TCRdb analysed the 5' RACE reads with MiXCR anew, one entry per CDR3 protein. Of a few hundred thousand distinct CDR3 sequences listed, approximately 12% were seen once; the top ten hold over 6.5%. Study-level results: In ankylosing spondylitis patients, matched synovial fluid reportedly showed significant enrichment of disease-linked clones. Some motif variants had been reported before (in reactive arthritis synovial fluid and blood). A TCR beta motif of about 8 highly homologous variants seemed to mark ankylosing spondylitis blood.

V is TRBV12-3 or TRBV12-4 and J is TRBJ2-1; 7 nucleotides agree with TRBD2. Sequencing used blood, either unsorted or a sorted T cell fraction (not recorded which). The TCR originated in a male donor with ankylosing spondylitis. For the CDR3, the DNA is TGTGCCAGCAGACCGGGAGGCTCCTACAATGAGCAGTTCTTC. This sequence encodes CASRPGGSYNEQFF.